The clone carrying this T cell receptor beta chain was detected only a few times. Its antigen remains unknown. CDR1 SGHVS and CDR2 FQNEAQ come from the germline V gene. V was trimmed by 3 bases and J by 3 bases, leaving 9 bases between them. The CDR3 runs 14 residues. The data derive from a study of cytomegalovirus exposure and HLA in healthy donors. General study findings and limits: Fewer N-insertions (relative to the approximately 700-donor mean) were reportedly seen in an Asian-associated ancestry cluster in a later analysis. Many donors carried some public TCRs, although rarity characterized most TCR sequences. Researchers counted around 160 TCR beta chains as cytomegalovirus-associated.

PCR primers comprised 60 Vbeta and 13 Jbeta primers. Assay: immunoSEQ multiplex PCR; the TCRdb copy retains only in-frame clones and omits some. The top ten clones hold under 3% of a sample with roughly 88,000 clones, 69% of them seen once. The origin of this receptor is a man aged 45-65 years in good health and CMV-seronegative. The specimen was PBMCs. The chain joins TRBV7-8 to TRBJ1-5; TRBD1 is a possible D gene (5 bases). The chain's CDR3 is CASSFTRVNQPQHF. The CDR3 nucleotides read TGTGCCAGCAGCTTCACCAGGGTCAATCAGCCCCAGCATTTT.